The source of this T cell receptor (beta chain) is a study of neoadjuvant anti-PD-1 for oral cavity cancer. As for the study in general: Most patients had three to four biweekly doses of 3 mg/kg nivolumab before resection.

This CDR3 has 14 amino acids. V was trimmed by 4 bases and J by 3 bases, leaving 10 bases between them. Germline V CDR1 and CDR2: LNHNV, YYDKDF (reference sequence). Profiled with immunoSEQ multiplex PCR; TCRdb holds only in-frame clones, not every one. The sample lists 7,200 or so clones; 75% were seen once. The chain uses TRBV15 and TRBJ2-1, with a possible D match to TRBD1 (6 bases). Sample: PBMCs, taken before nivolumab (anti-PD-1) treatment. The sequence came from a person aged 35-79 years with oral cavity squamous cell carcinoma. The CDR3 region has the DNA TGTGCCACCAGCACGGACAGAGACTACAATGAGCAGTTCTTC. Its protein product is CATSTDRDYNEQFF.